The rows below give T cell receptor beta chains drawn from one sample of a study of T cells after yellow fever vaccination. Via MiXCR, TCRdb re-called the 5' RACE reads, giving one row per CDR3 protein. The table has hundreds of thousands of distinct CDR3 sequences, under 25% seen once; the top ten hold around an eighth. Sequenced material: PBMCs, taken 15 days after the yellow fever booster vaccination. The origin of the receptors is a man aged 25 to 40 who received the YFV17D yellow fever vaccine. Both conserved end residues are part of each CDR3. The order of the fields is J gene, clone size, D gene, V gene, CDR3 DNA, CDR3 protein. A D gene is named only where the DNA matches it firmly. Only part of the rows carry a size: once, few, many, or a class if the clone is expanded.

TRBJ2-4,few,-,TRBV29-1,TGCAGCGTTGGGGATCAAGCCAAAAACATTCAGTACTTC,CSVGDQAKNIQYF
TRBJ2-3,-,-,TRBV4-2,TGTGCCAGCAGCCAAGAGATGGTCACAGATACGCAGTATTTT,CASSQEMVTDTQYF
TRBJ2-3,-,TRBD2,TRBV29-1,TGCAGCGCCTCGCAGCCCGGGACTAGCGGGCCTTTCCCAGATACGCAGTATTTT,CSASQPGTSGPFPDTQYF
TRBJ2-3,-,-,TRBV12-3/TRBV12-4,TGTGCCAGCAGTCCCCGGAGACAGGCTAGCACAGATACGCAGTATTTT,CASSPRRQASTDTQYF
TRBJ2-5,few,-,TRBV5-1,TGCGCCAGCAGCTTGGTTGCGATCCAAGAGACCCAGTACTTC,CASSLVAIQETQYF
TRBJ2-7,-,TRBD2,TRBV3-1,TGTGCCAGCAGCCCCCTTGGGAGGGCGGAGGAGCAGTACTTC,CASSPLGRAEEQYF
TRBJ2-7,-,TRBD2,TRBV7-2,TGTGCCAGCAGTCCGGCCTACAGACTAGCGGAGTACGAGCAGTACTTC,CASSPAYRLAEYEQYF
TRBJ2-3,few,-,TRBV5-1,TGCGCCAGCAGCTTAGCCCCCAGGAAGGGCACAGATACGCAGTATTTT,CASSLAPRKGTDTQYF
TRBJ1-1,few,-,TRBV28,TGTGCCAGCAGATCCGGGACACCTGGTACTGAAGCTTTCTTT,CASRSGTPGTEAFF
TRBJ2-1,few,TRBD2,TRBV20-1,TGCAGTGCTAGGGGGACTAGCGGCGGCAATGAGCAGTTCTTC,CSARGTSGGNEQFF
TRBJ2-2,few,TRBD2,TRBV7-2,TGTGCCAGCAAGTTAGCGGGTACTCGGTCCGGGGAGCTGTTTTTT,CASKLAGTRSGELFF
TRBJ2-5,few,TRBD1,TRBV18,TGTGCCAGCTCACCGCTCCCGGACAGGGCGGAGACCCAGTACTTC,CASSPLPDRAETQYF